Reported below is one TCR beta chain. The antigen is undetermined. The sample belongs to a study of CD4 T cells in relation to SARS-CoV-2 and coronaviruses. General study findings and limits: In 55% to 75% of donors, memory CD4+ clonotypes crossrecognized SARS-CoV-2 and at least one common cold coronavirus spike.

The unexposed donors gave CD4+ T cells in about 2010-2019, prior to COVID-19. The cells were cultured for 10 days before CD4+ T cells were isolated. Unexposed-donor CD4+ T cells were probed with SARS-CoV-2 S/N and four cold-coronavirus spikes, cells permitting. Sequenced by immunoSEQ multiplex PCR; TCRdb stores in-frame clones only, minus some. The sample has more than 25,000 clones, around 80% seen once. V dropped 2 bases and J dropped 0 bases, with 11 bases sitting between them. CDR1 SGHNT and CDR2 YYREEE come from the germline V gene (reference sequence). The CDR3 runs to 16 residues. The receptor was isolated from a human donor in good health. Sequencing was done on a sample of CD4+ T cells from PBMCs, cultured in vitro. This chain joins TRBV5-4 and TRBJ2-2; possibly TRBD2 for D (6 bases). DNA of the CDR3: TGTGCCAGCAGCTTACGGCTAGCGACGAACACCGGGGAGCTGTTTTTT. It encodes CASSLRLATNTGELFF.